The TCR beta chain under discussion was sequenced for a study of control samples from healthy donors and cancer patients. Germline values: CDR1 SEHNR, CDR2 FQNEAQ (reference sequence). This CDR3 is 14 amino acids long. Trimming cost V 0 bases and J 4 bases, with 9 bases left between them. The protocol was immunoSEQ multiplex PCR, while the TCRdb copy is restricted to in-frame clones and leaves out a portion. This repertoire shows tens of thousands of clones, roughly 84% found once; its top ten account for approximately 38%. This TCR was sampled from a man in his sixties or seventies with lung cancer. The chain recombines TRBV7-9 with TRBJ2-5; no clear D. Material for sequencing was PBMCs. The DNA of the CDR3 is TGTGCCAGCAGCTTAGCGGTAGCCCGAGAGACCCAGTACTTC. Protein: CASSLAVARETQYF.